This T cell receptor (beta chain) came from a study of molecular identifiers for immune sequencing clone quantification (dated by TCRdb to 2016 to 2019). Notes on the research overall: For a replicate experiment, the RNA from either approximately 20,000 or 100,000 naive CD8 T cells was divided into five aliquots, and four of those aliquots went on to sequencing. CD8 T cells were used in a methods study to benchmark molecular-identifier clustering-based TCR repertoire sequencing (MIDCIRS) and TCR RNA copy counting. Overall study results and their limits: Spiked-in Jurkat TCR RNA (around nine copies' worth), which is not part of the donor repertoire, was contained in the naive libraries. When barcode sub-clustering was not used, chimeric consensus sequences inflated TCR diversity, with chimeras reaching as high as 47%. About three recovered TCR RNA copies per cell were obtained by modeling, versus about 9.7 by digital PCR, implying a capture efficiency of 25% to 30%. Clones above 20 RNA copies held over 99% of molecules in CMV-specific effector cells but under 1% in naive cells. The sizes of highly expanded clones could end up underestimated when identical TCR molecules share a barcode. Spiked-in Jurkat TCR RNA equivalent to a single cell was reported to be detectable even among 850,000 to 1,000,000 naive CD8 T cells.

Preparation of the library involved PCR. The reads were generated on a NextSeq 500. Preparation of bulk TCR libraries followed a previously described approach, with the TCR primers listed in Table S5. Purification of total RNA was performed with the Qiagen AllPrep DNA/RNA kit. Before analysis, reads from multiple sequencing runs of one library were combined. The paper's data handling went like this. Only reads with exact TCR constant sequence were kept, trimmed to 150 nt, and grouped by their 12-nt molecular barcodes. Reads inside each barcode group were sub-clustered using a 15% Levenshtein threshold, and a quality-weighted consensus sequence was constructed for each RNA molecule. Non-functional sequences were removed, as were lower-count sequences one edit away from another. On the basis of fitting two negative binomial distributions, barcode sub-clusters with fewer than 20% of the maximum read count were discarded. TCRdb reprocessing: public reads trimmed at Q25 with fastp, clones called with MiXCR, in-frame beta chains kept. CDR3 protein sequences are deduplicated, and each keeps its most common genes and DNA. The V and J calls reflect TCRdb's pipeline rather than the authors' work. The sample contains roughly 300,000 distinct CDR3 sequences, roughly 24% of them found a single time. Around 0.76% of the sample goes to the ten largest clones.

V is cut by 6 bases and J by 6 bases, and the space between the germline ends is 10 bases. The CDR3 sequence holds 12 residues, the cysteine and phenylalanine included. Of all the DNA, just the CDR3 is kept, 36 bases in frame from base 1. The germline V gene provides CDR1 MNHEY and CDR2 SVGEGT. This clonotype has at least ten counts. Its antigen is currently not known. The record has no base qualities; no much larger clone is one base away. Naive CD8 T cell libraries were made from approximately 20,000 to 1,000,000 sorted cells using 10%, 30% or 50% of purified RNA. Naive CD8 T cells were FACS-sorted as CD8+CD4-CCR7+CD45RA+ on a BD FACSAria II into RLT Plus buffer. Around 10 TCR copies' worth of Jurkat RNA were spiked into about 20,000-1,000,000 naive CD8 T cell samples to test detection sensitivity. CD8 T cells were enriched using RosetteSep CD8+ T Cell Enrichment Cocktail and Ficoll-Paque, and the enriched cells then underwent ACK red cell lysis.

Recombination joined TRBV6-2 or TRBV6-3 with TRBJ2-3; there is no confident call for the D gene. The origin of this receptor is a human donor in good health. Some libraries in this study had Jurkat cell RNA spiked in. The material sequenced was naive CD8+ T cells from blood, with Jurkat cell RNA spiked in. The meaning of the sample's cell subset or site label: FACS-sorted CD8+CD4-CCR7+CD45RA+ naive T cells. In nucleotides, the sequence is TGTGCCAGCAGGAGTTGGACGGATACGCAGTATTTT. This is translated as CASRSWTDTQYF.